The entry that follows covers one T cell receptor beta chain sequence. This entry belongs to a study of preoperative IRX-2 immunotherapy in early breast cancer. TCRdb keeps only in-frame clones here, not all; method: immunoSEQ multiplex PCR. The sample lists approximately 12,000 clones, roughly 93% seen once, with around 28% in the top ten. The treatment denotes: preoperative locoregional IRX-2 cytokine immunotherapy. Preoperative locoregional IRX-2 cytokine immunotherapy was tested in the phase Ib source study. V was clipped by 0 bases and J by 4 bases, with 4 bases between them. The CDR3 extends over 13 amino acids. Germline V gene sequence: CDR1 SGHRS, CDR2 YFSETQ.

This TCR came from a human donor with breast cancer. This sample was gathered from a patient treated with IRX-2 immunotherapy. The chain joins TRBV5-1 to TRBJ2-2, with D hard to call. Written as DNA, the CDR3 is TGCGCCAGCAGCTTGGGGGGCACCGGGGAGCTGTTTTTT. Encoded protein: CASSLGGTGELFF.